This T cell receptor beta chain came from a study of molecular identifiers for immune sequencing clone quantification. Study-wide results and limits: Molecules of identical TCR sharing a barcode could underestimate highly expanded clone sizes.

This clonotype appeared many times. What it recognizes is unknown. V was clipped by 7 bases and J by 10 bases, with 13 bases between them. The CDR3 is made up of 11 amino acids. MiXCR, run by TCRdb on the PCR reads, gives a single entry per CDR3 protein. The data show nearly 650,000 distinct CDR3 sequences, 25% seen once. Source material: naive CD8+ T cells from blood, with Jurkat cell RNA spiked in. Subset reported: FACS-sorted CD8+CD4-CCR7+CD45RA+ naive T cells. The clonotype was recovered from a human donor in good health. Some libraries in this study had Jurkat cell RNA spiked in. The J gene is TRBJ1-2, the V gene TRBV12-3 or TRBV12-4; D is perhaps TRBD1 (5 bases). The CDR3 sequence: CASTQGSAYTF. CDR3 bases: TGTGCCAGCACCCAGGGATCGGCCTACACCTTC.